These T cell receptor beta chains were read from a single sample in a study of blood T cell repertoires in COVID-19. TCRdb keeps only in-frame clones here, not all; method: immunoSEQ multiplex PCR. The repertoire holds roughly 200,000 clones, with 89% as singletons. Sequencing was done on a sample of PBMCs or T cells enriched from blood (not recorded which). All receptors come from a woman in her thirties or forties with acute COVID-19. CDR3s leave out the opening cysteine and the closing phenylalanine or tryptophan. The size of a clone is reported for some rows only, either as once, few or many, or as a class for expanded clones.

clone_size: -; j_call: TRBJ1-2; v_call: TRBV27; cdr3_aa: ASSSTLGDRDNYGYT
clone_size: -; j_call: TRBJ2-7; v_call: TRBV15; cdr3_aa: ATSSRDSTYEQY
clone_size: -; j_call: TRBJ2-3; v_call: TRBV19; cdr3_aa: ASRNSGTSGVTDTQY
clone_size: few; j_call: TRBJ1-2; v_call: TRBV19; cdr3_aa: ASSRTLGTGYGYT
clone_size: -; j_call: TRBJ2-7; v_call: TRBV18; cdr3_aa: ASSPLSRGGSYEQY
clone_size: -; j_call: TRBJ1-6; v_call: TRBV6-2/TRBV6-3; cdr3_aa: ASSQDTANSPLH
clone_size: -; j_call: TRBJ1-1; v_call: TRBV27; cdr3_aa: ASSPGVGTEAF
clone_size: -; j_call: TRBJ2-7; v_call: TRBV6-5; cdr3_aa: ASSPDSPVGYEQY
clone_size: -; j_call: TRBJ1-5; v_call: TRBV18; cdr3_aa: ASSPQGSQPQH
clone_size: -; j_call: TRBJ1-1; v_call: TRBV28; cdr3_aa: ATSGAF
clone_size: -; j_call: TRBJ1-6; v_call: TRBV7-9; cdr3_aa: ASSSLTESHLH
clone_size: -; j_call: TRBJ1-6; v_call: TRBV28; cdr3_aa: ASKEDMSAPLH
clone_size: -; j_call: TRBJ2-5; v_call: TRBV21-1; cdr3_aa: ASSKAPPGLAGGRQETQY
clone_size: once; j_call: TRBJ2-5; v_call: TRBV2; cdr3_aa: ASSPQLRETQY
clone_size: -; j_call: TRBJ2-1; v_call: TRBV4-1; cdr3_aa: ASSQVSGLAGGSSYNEQF
clone_size: -; j_call: TRBJ2-6; v_call: TRBV4-2; cdr3_aa: ASSQAGTGGIWANVLT
clone_size: -; j_call: TRBJ2-1; v_call: TRBV7-9; cdr3_aa: ASSLGWWEGANPSGQF